This note documents a single TCR beta chain sequence. Its cognate antigen is unknown. These data belong to a study of CD8+CD57+ T cells in acquired aplastic anemia. Study-level background: Sorted CD4+ and CD8+ cell DNA averaged roughly 3 ug. For CD4+ cells, healthy donors had an average of approximately 10 million reads. Study results and caveats: Patients shared some 30 CD8+ CDR3 sequences with controls. In CD8+ cells, Simpson's diversity showed no significant difference between patients and controls.

TCR beta VDJ and CDR3 profiling used genomic DNA as template. TCRdb reanalysed the reads using MiXCR and keeps one entry per CDR3 protein. Here the sample spans around 230,000 distinct CDR3 sequences, over 55% being singletons. Sample: sorted CD4+, CD8+, or CD8+CD57+ T cells (not recorded which) from PBMCs. The clonotype originates from a human donor in good health.

The CDR3 nucleotides are TGTGCCAGCAGTGAAACACGGGTTGGGGCAGGGGATCGCGGCTACACCTTC. Translating it yields CASSETRVGAGDRGYTF. J is TRBJ1-2 and V is TRBV7-4, with D possibly TRBD1 on 6 matching bases. Looked up from germline, CDR1 is SGHVT and CDR2 is SQSDAQ. There are 17 residues in the CDR3. Trimming removed 6 bases from V and 8 bases from J, with 28 bases in between.